The rows below give T cell receptor beta chains drawn from one sample of a study of blood T cell repertoires in COVID-19. Only in-frame clones appear in the TCRdb table, and some are missing; sequencing was by immunoSEQ multiplex PCR. The sample includes about 280,000 clones, roughly 87% seen only once; the top ten take 6% to 7%. Source material: PBMCs or T cells enriched from blood (not recorded which). All receptors come from a middle-aged woman who had recovered from COVID-19. CDR3s include the opening cysteine and the closing phenylalanine or tryptophan. A D gene is named only where the DNA matches it firmly. For some rows the clone size is stated as once, few or many, or as a class when expanded; others skip it.

V	size	D	J	DNA	CDR3
TRBV28	-	TRBD1	TRBJ1-5	TGTGCCAGCAGTTTCGAGGGGGCGCGCAATCAGCCCCAGCATTTT	CASSFEGARNQPQHF
TRBV11-2	-	-	TRBJ2-2	TGTGCCAGCAGCTTAGTCGCGAGCACCGGGGAGCTGTTTTTT	CASSLVASTGELFF
TRBV30	-	-	TRBJ1-1	TGTGCCTGGAGTGTAAATATGAACACTGAAGCTTTCTTT	CAWSVNMNTEAFF
TRBV7-2	once	TRBD1	TRBJ2-7	TGTGCCAGCAACACCGGACAGGCGCTCTCCTACGAGCAGTACTTC	CASNTGQALSYEQYF
TRBV24-1	-	TRBD1	TRBJ2-2	TGTGCCACCAGTGCCTCAGACAGGGGGAACACCGGGGAGCTGTTTTTT	CATSASDRGNTGELFF
TRBV7-9	-	-	TRBJ2-3	TGTGCCAGCAGCTTAGCTCTAGCTGCAGATACGCAGTATTTT	CASSLALAADTQYF
TRBV11-2	-	TRBD2	TRBJ2-7	TGTGCCAGCAGCCCCCTAGCGGTTTCCTACGAGCAGTACTTC	CASSPLAVSYEQYF
TRBV30	-	-	TRBJ2-5	TGTGCCTGGAGTGTAGAGGAGGCTCGGGAGACCCAGTACTTC	CAWSVEEARETQYF
TRBV28	-	TRBD2	TRBJ2-2	TGTGCCAGCAGTCCTAGCGGGAGGGGAATCACCGGGGAGCTGTTTTTT	CASSPSGRGITGELFF
TRBV7-2	once	-	TRBJ2-3	TGTGCCAGCAGCTCGCGTGGTAGCGGAGCCACAGATACGCAGTATTTT	CASSSRGSGATDTQYF
TRBV14	-	TRBD1	TRBJ2-7	TGTGCCAGCAGCCTGGGACAGGTTGGATACGAGCAGTACTTC	CASSLGQVGYEQYF
TRBV28	few	TRBD2	TRBJ2-7	TGTGCCAGCAGAACCGGACTAGCCTACGAGCAGTACTTC	CASRTGLAYEQYF
TRBV5-1	-	-	TRBJ2-3	TGCGCCAGCAGCTCCCGAGATACGCAGTATTTT	CASSSRDTQYF
TRBV11-2	once	TRBD1	TRBJ2-3	TGTGCCAGCAGCCCTCCCGGGACAGGCACAGATACGCAGTATTTT	CASSPPGTGTDTQYF
TRBV28	few	-	TRBJ1-4	TGTGCCAGCATTGGGGGGGAAGGAGAAAAACTGTTTTTT	CASIGGEGEKLFF
TRBV28	-	TRBD1	TRBJ2-7	TGTGCCAGCAGCCCAGGACAGGGCTACGAGCAGTACTTC	CASSPGQGYEQYF
TRBV5-1	-	-	TRBJ2-3	TGCGCCAGCAGAGAAACCACCGGACTCAGCACAGATACGCAGTATTTT	CASRETTGLSTDTQYF
TRBV27	few	TRBD1	TRBJ1-6	TGTGCCAGCAGTCCCCGGCAGGGGACAGCCGATAATTCACCCCTCCACTTT	CASSPRQGTADNSPLHF
TRBV20-1	-	-	TRBJ1-2	TGCAGTGCTAGTCGTGTAGCCCTCTATGGCTACACCTTC	CSASRVALYGYTF
TRBV9	-	-	TRBJ2-3	TGTGCCAGCAGCGTAGGTCGTAATGATGGGAGCCGCAGAGATACGCAGTATTTT	CASSVGRNDGSRRDTQYF
TRBV27	-	-	TRBJ1-2	TGTGCCAGCAGTTCAATTTCGGACGGGACTAACTATGGCTACACCTTC	CASSSISDGTNYGYTF
TRBV28	-	-	TRBJ1-2	TGTGCCAGCACATTACAAACTAACTATGGCTACACCTTC	CASTLQTNYGYTF
TRBV6-6	-	-	TRBJ1-2	TGTGCCAGCGCAGAGGGCTATGGCTACACCTTC	CASAEGYGYTF
TRBV30	-	TRBD2	TRBJ2-2	TGTGCCTGGAGCCGAGGACTAGCGGCCGCCGGGGAGCTGTTTTTT	CAWSRGLAAAGELFF
TRBV5-1	-	TRBD1	TRBJ2-2	TGCGCCAGCAGGATCGGACAGGCCACCGGGGAGCTGTTTTTT	CASRIGQATGELFF
TRBV11-1	-	-	TRBJ1-2	TGTGCCAGCAGTTATACAGGGAGCTATGGCTACACCTTC	CASSYTGSYGYTF
TRBV4-1	-	-	TRBJ1-6	TGCGCCAGCAGCTTACAAACGGTCCAGGGAAATATGTTTAATTCACCCCTCCACTTT	CASSLQTVQGNMFNSPLHF
TRBV5-1	-	-	TRBJ2-3	TGCGCCAGCAGCTTGCTTAGCCGCGGCACAGATACGCAGTATTTT	CASSLLSRGTDTQYF
TRBV3-1/TRBV3-2	once	TRBD2	TRBJ2-7	TGTGCCAGCAGCCAAGCCCTACGACTAGCGGGAGACCACGAGCAGTACTTC	CASSQALRLAGDHEQYF
TRBV7-2	-	TRBD2	TRBJ2-7	TGTGCCAGCAGCCCCAGAAGAGCGGGAGGGCCGGCGGGTGAGCAGTACTTC	CASSPRRAGGPAGEQYF
TRBV14	-	TRBD2	TRBJ2-1	TGTGCCAGCAGCCCCCCTAGCGGGATCGGGTCCTACAATGAGCAGTTCTTC	CASSPPSGIGSYNEQFF
TRBV18	-	TRBD1	TRBJ1-5	TGTGCCAGCTCACCCGACAGGGGGGCCCTATTAGCCCAGCATTTT	CASSPDRGALLAQHF
TRBV5-4	-	TRBD2	TRBJ2-3	TGTGCCAGCAGCTCCGGGCGTACTAGCGGGGTAACAGATACGCAGTATTTT	CASSSGRTSGVTDTQYF
TRBV20-1	-	-	TRBJ2-2	TGCAGTGCTAGTACCGACAGTCCCGGGGAGCTGTTTTTT	CSASTDSPGELFF
TRBV14	-	-	TRBJ2-3	TGTGCCAGCAGGCCAACGGGATCAGATACGCAGTATTTT	CASRPTGSDTQYF
TRBV9	once	TRBD2	TRBJ2-5	TGTGCCAGCAGCGTAGCTATTACTAGCGGGAATGAGGAGACCCAGTACTTC	CASSVAITSGNEETQYF
TRBV21-1	-	-	TRBJ2-1	TGTGCCAGAGCCGGACTAGCGGACTATGAGCAGTTCTTC	CARAGLADYEQFF
TRBV9	-	TRBD2	TRBJ2-7	TGTGCCAGCAGCGTAGCTTCGGGAGGTTCCTACGAGCAGTACTTC	CASSVASGGSYEQYF
TRBV6-4	-	-	TRBJ1-1	TGTGCCAGCGGGGGTGGGGTCCCACACGCGGGGCCGACTGAAGCTTTCTTT	CASGGGVPHAGPTEAFF
TRBV4-1	-	-	TRBJ2-7	TGCGCCAGCAGCCAAGTAAAGGGGTCGAGCTCCTACGAGCAGTACTTC	CASSQVKGSSSYEQYF
TRBV5-4	-	-	TRBJ2-1	TGTGCCAGCAGGGACGGGAGCAACAATGAGCAGTTCTTC	CASRDGSNNEQFF
TRBV6-5	-	TRBD1	TRBJ1-2	TGTGCCAGCAGCCTGACAGGGGCAAAGGCTATCGGCTACACCTTC	CASSLTGAKAIGYTF
TRBV28	-	-	TRBJ1-5	TGTGCCAGCAGTTTGGACAGCGCTAGCAATCAGCCCCAGCATTTT	CASSLDSASNQPQHF